Included here is one TCR beta chain sequence, with context. As yet, its antigen is unknown. The source of the sample is a study of T-cell reconstitution after alpha-beta-depleted transplantation in children. Notes on the study in general: Where alpha-beta T cells came from about two months after transplant was reportedly several hundred expanded graft clones.

CDR3 length: 15 amino acids. Trimming removed 5 bases at V and 0 bases at J, with 10 bases between. The V gene's germline CDR1 is SGHAT and CDR2 FQNNGV. It was with unique molecular identifiers that the TCRbeta library was prepared. Each CDR3 protein gets one entry after TCRdb re-called the PCR reads with MiXCR. The table records 700,000 to 850,000 distinct CDR3 sequences, around 17% of them present only once. Sequencing used PBMCs, mostly from graft donor cells, obtained 360 days after TCRalphabeta/CD19-depleted stem cell transplant. The V and J genes are TRBV11-2 and TRBJ1-4; tentative D call: TRBD1 (6 bases). The origin of this receptor is a male patient between 10 and 17 years old who had a stem cell transplant for acute lymphoblastic leukemia, so the T cells may come from the graft donor. CDR3 coding DNA: TGTGCCAGCAGCCGACAGGCCTCAACTAATGAAAAACTGTTTTTT. It codes for CASSRQASTNEKLFF.